The 5 T cell receptor beta chains below were found in one sample sequenced in a study of PD-L1 blockade in urothelial cancer. Here immunoSEQ multiplex PCR was the method, and the copy in TCRdb shows in-frame clones only, minus some. The table records fewer than 50,000 clones, 79% of them present only once. As for time point: pretreatment peripheral blood. Sample: PBMCs, taken around atezolizumab (anti-PD-L1) treatment. These receptors originate from a man aged 65 to 85 with urothelial cancer.

The chain is built from TRBV5-1 and TRBJ1-4; TRBD1 might be the D (5 bases). CDR3 length equals 16 residues. Looked up from germline, CDR1 is SGHRS and CDR2 is YFSETQ. Trimming cost V 0 bases and J 5 bases, with 14 bases left between them. The CDR3 DNA sequence: TGCGCCAGCAGCTTGGCAGGAGGGGCCCTAAATGAAAAACTGTTTTTT. Encoded protein: CASSLAGGALNEKLFF.

The rearrangement links TRBV30 to TRBJ1-2; 10 nucleotides line up with TRBD1. Germline CDR1 GTSNPN, CDR2 SVGIG (reference sequence). V lost 3 bases and J lost 5; bases outside the gene matches: 6. This CDR3 has 14 residues. CDR3 region: CAWRGTGEIYGYTF. In DNA, the CDR3 is TGTGCCTGGAGAGGGACAGGGGAAATATATGGCTACACCTTC.

The chain carries TRBV9 and TRBJ2-1; D is unclear. Germline CDR1 reads SGDLS; CDR2 reads YYNGEE. The V gene lost 3 bases and the J gene lost 5 bases, with 3 bases spanning the gap. The CDR3 has 11 residues. The chain's CDR3 is CASSADNEQFF. CDR3 coding DNA: TGTGCCAGCAGCGCCGACAATGAGCAGTTCTTC.

CDR3 loop: CASSWTSGSETQYF. In DNA form, the CDR3 reads TGTGCCAGCAGTTGGACTAGCGGGAGTGAGACCCAGTACTTC. The chain links TRBV2 to TRBJ2-5, with 13 nucleotides matching TRBD2. V lost 5 bases, J lost 5 bases, and 2 bases stayed unmatched. Germline CDR1 reads SNHLY; CDR2 reads FYNNEI. The length of the CDR3 is 14 residues.

J is TRBJ2-7 and V is TRBV5-1, with a possible D match to TRBD2 (6 bases). This CDR3 region has 12 residues. V lost 1 base, J lost 7 bases, and 9 bases lay in between. Germline V gene data show CDR1 as SGHRS and CDR2 as YFSETQ. The CDR3, as DNA: TGCGCCAGCAGCTTGATTGGGAGGGAGCAGTACTTC. This gives the protein CASSLIGREQYF.